Below are 6 T cell receptor beta chains sequenced from a single sample in a study of early T cells in non-severe SARS-CoV-2 infection. TCRdb redid the calling of the 5' RACE reads with MiXCR, one entry per CDR3 protein. Of about 80,000 distinct CDR3 sequences in the sample, more than 10% were seen once. Source: whole blood, taken at baseline. These receptors originate from an adult who was a healthcare worker with PCR-confirmed SARS-CoV-2 infection or an uninfected control (not recorded which). The donor label of this sample is uncertain.

This clonotype has just a few counts. The chain joins TRBV6-5 to TRBJ1-1; D is uncertain. The germline V gene encodes CDR1 MNHEY and CDR2 SVGAGI. V lost 6 bases to trimming and J lost 1 base, with 9 bases between them. CDR3 size: 13 residues. The CDR3 protein is CASSPDWNTEAFF. CDR3 nucleotides: TGTGCCAGCAGCCCGGACTGGAACACTGAAGCTTTCTTT.

V gene TRBV11-2 combines with J gene TRBJ1-1; D remains ambiguous. From germline, CDR1 is SGHAT and CDR2 FQNNGV. V lost 5 bases and J lost 9, with 13 bases in between. This CDR3 contains 12 residues. CDR3 sequence (DNA): TGTGCCAGCAGCGCTTCGTCAAAAAAAGCTTTCTTT. Translation gives CASSASSKKAFF.

V gene TRBV12-3 or TRBV12-4 combines with J gene TRBJ1-1; D gene uncertain. The V gene lost 3 bases and the J gene lost 3 bases, with 14 bases spanning the gap. The CDR3 has 15 amino acids. DNA of the CDR3: TGTGCCAGCAGTTTTGTTATATCGGTTGACACTGAAGCTTTCTTT. This codes for CASSFVISVDTEAFF.

This clonotype was picked up a small number of times. The chain uses TRBV6-1 and TRBJ2-7; 7 bases match TRBD1. The germline V gene has CDR1 MNHNS and CDR2 SASEGT. The CDR3 is made up of 17 amino acids. V was pared by 2 bases and J by 2 bases, with 12 bases of the junction left unmatched. As DNA, the CDR3 is TGTGCCAGCAGTGAACCCGACGACAGGGAATATACCTACGAGCAGTACTTC. As protein: CASSEPDDREYTYEQYF.

This clonotype was seen a handful of times. The rearrangement joins TRBV29-1 to TRBJ2-1, with 10 bases fitting TRBD1. J gave up 16 bases and V 6 bases, and 9 bases lay outside the gene matches. This CDR3 has 11 amino acids. CDR1 is SQVTM and CDR2 is ANQGSEA in the germline V gene. CDR3 nucleotides: TGCAGCGTCGCGCACCGGGACAGGGGATTCTTC. Residues: CSVAHRDRGFF.

This clonotype was recorded at least ten times. The chain couples TRBV4-3 to TRBJ2-3, with 8 bases aligning to TRBD2. The length of the CDR3 is 17 residues. The trim removed 5 bases at V and 4 bases at J, leaving 14 bases unmatched. In germline, CDR1 is LGHNA, CDR2 YSLEER. The CDR3 DNA sequence: TGCGCCAGCAGCTTGACTCTGGCGGGGGGCATTTCAGATACGCAGTATTTT. It encodes CASSLTLAGGISDTQYF.